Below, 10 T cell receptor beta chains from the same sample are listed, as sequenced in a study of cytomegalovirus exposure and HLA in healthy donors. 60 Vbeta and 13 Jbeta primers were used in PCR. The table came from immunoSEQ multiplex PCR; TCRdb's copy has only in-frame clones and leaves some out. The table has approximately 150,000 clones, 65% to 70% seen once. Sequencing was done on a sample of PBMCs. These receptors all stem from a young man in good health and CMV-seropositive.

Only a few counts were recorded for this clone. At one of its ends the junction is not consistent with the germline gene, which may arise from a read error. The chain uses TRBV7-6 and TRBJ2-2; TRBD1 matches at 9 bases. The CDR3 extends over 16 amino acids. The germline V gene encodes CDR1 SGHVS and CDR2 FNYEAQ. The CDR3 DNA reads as TGTGCCAGCAGCTGGGACAGGGCAGGGAACCCCGGGGAGCTGTTTTTT. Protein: CASSWDRAGNPGELFF.

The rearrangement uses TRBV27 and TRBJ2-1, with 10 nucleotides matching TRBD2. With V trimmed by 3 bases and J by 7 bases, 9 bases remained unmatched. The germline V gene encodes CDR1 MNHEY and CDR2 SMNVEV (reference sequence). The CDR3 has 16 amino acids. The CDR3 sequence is CASSLGIAGGTNEQFF. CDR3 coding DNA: TGTGCCAGCAGTTTGGGGATAGCGGGAGGCACTAATGAGCAGTTCTTC.

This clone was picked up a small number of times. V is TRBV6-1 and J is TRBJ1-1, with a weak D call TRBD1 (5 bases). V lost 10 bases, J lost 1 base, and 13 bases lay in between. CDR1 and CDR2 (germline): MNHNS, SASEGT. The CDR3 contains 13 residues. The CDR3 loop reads CAIRTPPNTEAFF. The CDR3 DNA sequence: TGTGCCATCAGGACACCACCGAACACTGAAGCTTTCTTT.

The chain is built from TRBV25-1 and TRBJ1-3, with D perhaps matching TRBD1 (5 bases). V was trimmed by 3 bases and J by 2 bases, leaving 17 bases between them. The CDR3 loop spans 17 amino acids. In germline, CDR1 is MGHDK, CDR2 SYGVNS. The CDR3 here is CASSDGSGGAAGNTIYF. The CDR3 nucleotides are TGTGCCAGCAGTGACGGTTCGGGAGGGGCCGCTGGAAACACCATATATTTT.

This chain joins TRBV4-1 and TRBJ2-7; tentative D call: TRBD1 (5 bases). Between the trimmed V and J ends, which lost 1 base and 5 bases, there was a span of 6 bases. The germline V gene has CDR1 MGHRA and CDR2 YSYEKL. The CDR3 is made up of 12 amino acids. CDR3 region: CASSQGGHEQYF. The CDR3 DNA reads TGCGCCAGCAGCCAAGGGGGCCACGAGCAGTACTTC.

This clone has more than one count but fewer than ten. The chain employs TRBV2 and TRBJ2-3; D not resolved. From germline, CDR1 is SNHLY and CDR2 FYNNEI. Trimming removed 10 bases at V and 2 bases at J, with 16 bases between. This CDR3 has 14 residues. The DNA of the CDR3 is TGTGCCAACCTATTCCTAGTCCCCACAGATACGCAGTATTTT. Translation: CANLFLVPTDTQYF.

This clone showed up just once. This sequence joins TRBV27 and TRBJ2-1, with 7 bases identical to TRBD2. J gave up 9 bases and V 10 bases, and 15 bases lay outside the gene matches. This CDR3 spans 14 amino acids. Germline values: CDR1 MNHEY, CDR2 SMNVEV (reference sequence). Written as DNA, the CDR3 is TGTGCCACCGAACCCTTTTCAGGGAGGGGTGAGCAGTTCTTC. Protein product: CATEPFSGRGEQFF.

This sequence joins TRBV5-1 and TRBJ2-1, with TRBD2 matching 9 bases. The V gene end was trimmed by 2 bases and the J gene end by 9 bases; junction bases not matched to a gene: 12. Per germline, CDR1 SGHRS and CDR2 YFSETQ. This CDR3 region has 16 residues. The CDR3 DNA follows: TGCGCCAGCAGCTTCGGGCTAGCGGGATCCACAGGTGAGCAGTTCTTC. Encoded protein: CASSFGLAGSTGEQFF.

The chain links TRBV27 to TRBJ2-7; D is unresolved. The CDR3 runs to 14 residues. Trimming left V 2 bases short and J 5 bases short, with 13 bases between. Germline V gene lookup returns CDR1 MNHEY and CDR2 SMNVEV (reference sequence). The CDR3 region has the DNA TGTGCCAGCAGTTTAGAGCGTTTTTCGGACGAGCAGTACTTC. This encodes CASSLERFSDEQYF.

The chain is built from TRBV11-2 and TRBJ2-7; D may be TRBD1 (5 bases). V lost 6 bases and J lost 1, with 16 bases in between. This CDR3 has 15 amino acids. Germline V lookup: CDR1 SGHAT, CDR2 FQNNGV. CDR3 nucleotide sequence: TGTGCCAGCAGTCCAGGGCGGCTATATTCCTACGAGCAGTACTTC. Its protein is CASSPGRLYSYEQYF. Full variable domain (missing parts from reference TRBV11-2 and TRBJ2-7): EAGVAQSPRYKIIEKRQSVAFWCNPISGHATLYWYQQILGQGPKLLIQFQNNGVVDDSQLPKDRFSAERLKGVDSTLKIQPAKLEDSAVYLCASSPGRLYSYEQYFGPGTRLTVT.